Shown below are 27 T cell receptor beta chains from a single sample sequenced in a study of CD8 T cells in ankylosing spondylitis. TCRdb fed the 5' RACE reads into MiXCR, producing one record per CDR3 protein. The sample lists hundreds of thousands of distinct CDR3 sequences, 7.5% to 9% seen once, with approximately 7% in the top ten. Sequences were obtained from blood, either unsorted or a sorted T cell fraction (not recorded which). The receptors derive from a male donor with ankylosing spondylitis or in good health (not recorded which).

The table lists this clonotype with many counts. The chain is built from TRBV11-2 and TRBJ2-2; 8 nucleotides line up with TRBD1. The CDR3 contains 16 residues. The germline CDR1 and CDR2 sequences are SGHAT and FQNNGV. V dropped 3 bases and J dropped 6; count of bases not matched to a gene: 9. The chain's CDR3 is CASSFLRQGRAGELFF. As DNA, the CDR3 is TGTGCCAGCAGCTTCCTGAGACAGGGGAGAGCCGGGGAGCTGTTTTTT.

This clonotype was observed a few times. This chain uses TRBV28 with TRBJ2-3; 13 bases are a match to TRBD2. Germline V lookup: CDR1 MDHEN, CDR2 SYDVKM. V shed 6 bases, J shed 6 bases, and the junction held 15 bases outside the gene matches. The CDR3 runs 18 residues. CDR3 sequence (DNA): TGTGCCAGCAGCACCTCCCGACTAGCGGGAGGAACCCACGATACGCAGTATTTT. Its translation is CASSTSRLAGGTHDTQYF.

The chain's CDR3 is CASVPGAEGFNEKLFF. The CDR3, as DNA: TGTGCCAGCGTCCCCGGAGCGGAGGGGTTTAATGAAAAACTGTTTTTT. The chain joins TRBV11-3 to TRBJ1-4, with D perhaps matching TRBD1 (5 bases). The V gene lost 8 bases and the J gene lost 4 bases, with 20 bases spanning the gap. The CDR3 has 16 amino acids. Germline values: CDR1 SGHNT, CDR2 YENEEA.

This clonotype has a count of ten or more. The V and J genes are TRBV6-1 and TRBJ1-2; 8 bases fit TRBD1. Germline V gene lookup returns CDR1 MNHNS and CDR2 SASEGT. With V trimmed by 6 bases and J by 7 bases, 7 bases remained unmatched. CDR3 size: 13 residues. The CDR3 is CASSQTGAAGYTF. The CDR3, as DNA: TGTGCCAGCAGCCAGACAGGGGCTGCTGGCTACACCTTC.

This chain joins TRBV5-8 and TRBJ2-4; no definite D call. CDR1 and CDR2 (germline): SGHTS, YDEGEE. The CDR3 length is 13 residues. The ends were cut back, 0 bases at V and 6 bases at J, with 7 bases in the middle. As DNA, the CDR3 is TGTGCCAGCAGCTTGGTGGACCCAAACATTCAGTACTTC. Amino acids: CASSLVDPNIQYF.

As for this clonotype: Since a much larger clone is just one base distant, this may be a read error. The CDR3 DNA follows: TGCAGTGCTAGAGAGAGCAGCTCCTGCGAGCAGTACTTC. Translated: CSARESSSCEQYF. The chain uses TRBV20-1 and TRBJ2-7; D uncertain. This CDR3 comprises 13 residues. Germline V gene sequence: CDR1 DFQATT, CDR2 SNEGSKA (reference sequence).

Ten or more counts support this clonotype. V is TRBV12-3 or TRBV12-4 and J is TRBJ1-1; no firm D call. Trimming stripped 6 bases from V and 6 bases from J, with 8 bases between. The CDR3 loop spans 11 amino acids. The CDR3 DNA is TGTGCCAGCAGCTTCGGGGCTGAAGCTTTCTTT. Amino acid sequence: CASSFGAEAFF.

In its sample, this clonotype was seen many times. This chain joins TRBV3-1 and TRBJ2-4, with D possibly being TRBD1 (6 bases). Trimming stripped 2 bases from V and 7 bases from J, with 9 bases between. Looked up from germline, CDR1 is LGHDT and CDR2 is YNNKEL (reference sequence). CDR3 size: 13 residues. The CDR3 DNA reads as TGTGCCAGCAGCCAACAGGGGAGTAACATTCAGTACTTC. It specifies CASSQQGSNIQYF.

The table lists this clonotype with many counts. The gene calls are TRBV12-3 or TRBV12-4 and TRBJ2-1; D may be TRBD1 (5 bases). Trimming took 1 base from V and 5 from J, leaving 6 bases between them. The length of the CDR3 is 13 residues. The CDR3 region has the DNA TGTGCCAGCAGTTTAGTCAGGGACAATGAGCAGTTCTTC. Protein product: CASSLVRDNEQFF.

The sample holds many counts of this clonotype. The chain combines TRBV7-3 with TRBJ1-1; D remains ambiguous. This CDR3 is built from 13 residues. Trimming stripped 5 bases from V and 1 base from J, with 8 bases between. Germline V gene sequence: CDR1 SGHTA, CDR2 FQGTGA. The CDR3, as DNA: TGTGCCAGCAGCCACGACTGGAACACTGAAGCTTTCTTT. Translated, it gives CASSHDWNTEAFF.

About this clonotype: With a much larger clone just one base away, this may be a read error. CDR3 DNA sequence: TGTGCCAGCAGCTTTTTGGCAGACAATGAGCAGTTCTTC. It encodes CASSFLADNEQFF. J is TRBJ2-1 and V is TRBV5-5, with no clear D. V lost 2 bases and J 5 bases, leaving 8 bases between the germline ends. CDR1 and CDR2 from the germline V gene are SGHKS and YYEKEE (reference sequence). This CDR3 has 13 amino acids.

This clonotype has at least ten counts. The V and J genes are TRBV7-9 and TRBJ2-7; 11 bases line up with TRBD2. Germline trimming cut 7 bases from V and 3 bases from J; bases unmatched to any gene: 2. This CDR3 has 13 residues. The V gene's germline CDR1 is SEHNR and CDR2 FQNEAQ (reference sequence). The CDR3 DNA reads as TGTGCCAGCACTAGCGGGGGGATCTACGAGCAGTACTTC. Translating gives CASTSGGIYEQYF.

This clonotype was recorded at least ten times. The genes are TRBV29-1 and TRBJ2-3; tentatively, D is TRBD2 (5 bases). CDR3 length equals 13 residues. The V end lost 4 bases, the J end lost 2 bases, and 10 bases lay between the germline ends. Germline CDR1 and CDR2: SQVTM and ANQGSEA. The CDR3 sequence is CSVGTGFTDTQYF. CDR3 nucleotide sequence: TGCAGCGTTGGGACGGGATTCACAGATACGCAGTATTTT.

This clonotype was counted at least ten times. The V call is TRBV29-1, the J call TRBJ2-1, with 7 positions matching TRBD1. The V and J ends lost 7 bases and 5 bases, in that order; junction bases with no gene match: 5. The CDR3 has 12 amino acids. Looked up from germline, CDR1 is SQVTM and CDR2 is ANQGSEA. This CDR3 reads CSGWGQHNEQFF. As DNA, the CDR3 is TGCAGCGGGTGGGGACAGCACAATGAGCAGTTCTTC.

There are a few counts of this clonotype. The J gene is TRBJ2-3, the V gene TRBV5-4, with 10 bases that match TRBD2. Trimming removed 3 bases from V and 0 bases from J; junction bases left unmatched: 4. CDR1 and CDR2 (germline): SGHNT, YYREEE (reference sequence). This CDR3 has 16 residues. The CDR3 region has the DNA TGTGCCAGCAGCTCGAAGCGGGGGGGCAGCACAGATACGCAGTATTTT. Encoded protein: CASSSKRGGSTDTQYF. Using reference TRBV5-4 and TRBJ2-3 for the parts outside the CDR3, the full variable domain is ETGVTQSPTHLIKTRGQQVTLRCSSQSGHNTVSWYQQALGQGPQFIFQYYREEENGRGNFPPRFSGLQFPNYSSELNVNALELDDSALYLCASSSKRGGSTDTQYFGPGTRLTVL.

This clonotype has at least ten counts. The V gene is TRBV5-1, the J gene TRBJ2-2, with D unclear. This CDR3 is built from 13 residues. Germline V CDR1 and CDR2: SGHRS, YFSETQ. Trimming pared 0 bases from V and 5 bases from J, leaving 5 bases between. The DNA for the CDR3 is TGCGCCAGCAGCTTGGACGCTACCGGGGAGCTGTTTTTT. This encodes CASSLDATGELFF.

The table lists this clonotype with many counts. The V gene is TRBV7-9, the J gene TRBJ2-3, with D possibly TRBD2 on 6 matching bases. This CDR3 has 15 amino acids. V was trimmed by 0 bases and J by 6 bases, leaving 13 bases between them. Germline V lookup: CDR1 SEHNR, CDR2 FQNEAQ (reference sequence). The CDR3 spells CASSLAVLEGDTQYF. Written as DNA, the CDR3 is TGTGCCAGCAGCTTAGCGGTCCTGGAGGGGGATACGCAGTATTTT.

This chain links TRBV3-1 with TRBJ2-1; 9 bases line up with TRBD2. After removal of 6 bases from V and 2 bases from J, the junction contained 5 bases not matched to a gene. Germline values: CDR1 LGHDT, CDR2 YNNKEL (reference sequence). The CDR3 contains 15 residues. The CDR3 spells CASRGTSGPYNEQFF. The CDR3 coding sequence is TGTGCCAGCAGAGGCACTAGCGGGCCCTACAATGAGCAGTTCTTC.

This clonotype was recorded at least ten times. The genes are TRBV7-2 and TRBJ2-3; no clear D gene. The V gene's germline CDR1 is SGHTA and CDR2 FQGNSA. The CDR3 covers 12 residues. Trimming pared 3 bases from V and 4 bases from J, leaving 5 bases between. The CDR3 protein is CASSFRADTQYF. CDR3 coding DNA: TGTGCCAGCAGCTTCCGAGCAGATACGCAGTATTTT.

This chain links TRBV6-2 or TRBV6-3 with TRBJ2-1; possibly TRBD2 for D (5 bases). The CDR3 totals 13 residues. Trimming took 0 bases from V and 15 from J, leaving 15 bases between them. Germline CDR1 and CDR2: MNHEY and SVGEGT. As DNA, the CDR3 is TGTGCCAGCAGTTACTCTTCCCTCCCTGAGGGGTTCTTC. Protein: CASSYSSLPEGFF.

This clonotype was found many times. The chain recombines TRBV12-3 or TRBV12-4 with TRBJ1-6, with TRBD1 matching 10 bases. Germline trimming cut 5 bases from V and 9 bases from J; bases unmatched to any gene: 10. This CDR3 comprises 16 residues. The CDR3 sequence: CASSRPGTGAGSPLHF. DNA for the CDR3: TGTGCCAGCAGTCGTCCCGGGACAGGGGCGGGTTCACCCCTCCACTTT.

There are a few counts of this clonotype. In nucleotides, the CDR3 is TGTGCCATCAGTGAGTCGGTGACAAGTTCCTACGAGCAGTACTTC. This encodes CAISESVTSSYEQYF. The rearrangement joins TRBV10-3 to TRBJ2-7; D gene unclear. Germline CDR1 ENHRY, CDR2 SYGVKD. The germline V and J ends were trimmed by 0 bases and 1 base, with 10 bases remaining between them. The CDR3 runs to 15 residues.

This clonotype was observed at least ten times. The V gene is TRBV20-1, the J gene TRBJ2-3; D is uncertain. This CDR3 comprises 12 residues. V was trimmed by 3 bases and J by 2 bases, leaving 6 bases between them. Per germline, CDR1 DFQATT and CDR2 SNEGSKA (reference sequence). Here the CDR3 reads CSARVNTDTQYF. In nucleotides, the CDR3 is TGCAGTGCTAGGGTCAACACAGATACGCAGTATTTT.

This chain uses TRBV6-5 with TRBJ2-1; D is perhaps TRBD2 (6 bases). The CDR3 has 14 residues. The V end was cut by 6 bases, the J end by 8 bases, with 17 bases between. Germline V lookup: CDR1 MNHEY, CDR2 SVGAGI. The CDR3 reads CASSYPGRSDEQFF. The CDR3 DNA reads TGTGCCAGCAGCTACCCGGGGAGGAGCGATGAGCAGTTCTTC.

This clonotype was detected ten times or more. The V and J genes are TRBV11-2 and TRBJ1-2; a weak D match, TRBD1 (5 bases). Trimming took 5 bases from V and 4 from J, leaving 17 bases between them. Per the germline V gene, CDR1 is SGHAT and CDR2 is FQNNGV. This CDR3 comprises 15 residues. The DNA of the CDR3 is TGTGCCAGCAGCCCAACCTTGGGCAGGGCCTATGGCTACACCTTC. As protein: CASSPTLGRAYGYTF.

This clonotype came up a few times. The V and J genes are TRBV29-1 and TRBJ1-5, with 7 bases lining up with TRBD1. CDR1 is SQVTM and CDR2 is ANQGSEA in the germline V gene. V lost 6 bases, J lost 6 bases, and 8 bases stayed unmatched. The length of the CDR3 is 13 residues. CDR3 nucleotides: TGCAGCGTGGCCGAGACAGGGATTCAGCCCCAGCATTTT. It translates to CSVAETGIQPQHF.

This clonotype showed up many times. CDR3 region: CATSRDGNGGTEAFF. CDR3 nucleotide sequence: TGTGCCACCAGCAGAGATGGGAACGGTGGGACTGAAGCTTTCTTT. The genes are TRBV15 and TRBJ1-1, with no clear D. The CDR3 is 15 residues long. Germline V CDR1 and CDR2: LNHNV, YYDKDF (reference sequence). Trimming took off 0 bases at V and 5 bases at J, with 13 bases between the two ends.